Below, 6 T cell receptor beta chains from the same sample are listed, as sequenced in a study of T cell responses to AZD1222 COVID-19 vaccine. Assay used: immunoSEQ multiplex PCR; TCRdb lists only in-frame clones, some missing. The sample consists of some 150,000 clones, 88% of them appearing once. The sequenced sample was peripheral blood, obtained on day 0 of AZD1222 vaccination. Every receptor here comes from an adult in good health.

The chain combines TRBV2 with TRBJ2-7; tentative D call: TRBD1 (5 bases). Per the germline V gene, CDR1 is SNHLY and CDR2 is FYNNEI. The V end was cut by 7 bases, the J end by 3 bases, with 10 bases between. This CDR3 spans 12 amino acids. CDR3 residues: CASIRGGYEQYF. CDR3 in DNA: TGTGCCAGCATAAGGGGCGGCTACGAGCAGTACTTC.

This clone appeared once. The V call is TRBV28, the J call TRBJ1-1; D is ambiguous. The CDR3 spans 12 residues. Germline V gene sequence: CDR1 MDHEN, CDR2 SYDVKM. V lost 2 bases and J lost 9, with 10 bases in between. The CDR3 coding sequence is TGTGCCAGCAGTTTAAGCGGGATCCAAGCTTTCTTT. The encoded protein is CASSLSGIQAFF.

This clone has a single count. The V call is TRBV30, the J call TRBJ2-2; 8 nucleotides line up with TRBD2. The germline V gene encodes CDR1 GTSNPN and CDR2 SVGIG (reference sequence). Unmatched junction bases numbered 20, after V lost 2 bases and J lost 0 bases. The CDR3 is 21 amino acids. The CDR3 is CAWSPPGGHSLRIANTGELFF. CDR3 DNA sequence: TGTGCCTGGAGTCCTCCGGGGGGGCACAGCCTACGTATCGCGAACACCGGGGAGCTGTTTTTT.

This sequence joins TRBV11-2 and TRBJ2-4; D perhaps matches TRBD2 (6 bases). The CDR3 totals 14 residues. The germline V and J ends were trimmed by 3 bases and 1 base, with 7 bases remaining between them. Germline V CDR1 and CDR2: SGHAT, FQNNGV. CDR3 DNA sequence: TGTGCCAGCAGCTTTGCGGGGGCCAAAAACATTCAGTACTTC. It codes for CASSFAGAKNIQYF. Full variable domain (missing parts from reference TRBV11-2 and TRBJ2-4): EAGVAQSPRYKIIEKRQSVAFWCNPISGHATLYWYQQILGQGPKLLIQFQNNGVVDDSQLPKDRFSAERLKGVDSTLKIQPAKLEDSAVYLCASSFAGAKNIQYFGAGTRLSVL.

This chain joins TRBV10-3 and TRBJ2-7, with TRBD2 matching over 8 bases. Losses at the gene ends were 3 bases for V and 6 bases for J; bases not matched to a gene: 4. CDR3 length equals 13 residues. Germline V gene sequence: CDR1 ENHRY, CDR2 SYGVKD. The CDR3 nucleotides are TGTGCCATCAGTGACGGGAGGGGTCGCGAGCAGTACTTC. It translates to CAISDGRGREQYF.

This chain links TRBV2 with TRBJ2-7; D might be TRBD1 (5 bases). Germline values: CDR1 SNHLY, CDR2 FYNNEI. V was clipped by 6 bases and J by 7 bases, with 10 bases between them. The CDR3 covers 11 residues. CDR3 sequence reads: CASRGSGEQYF. The CDR3 region has the DNA TGTGCCAGCAGAGGTTCAGGGGAGCAGTACTTC.